The T cell receptor beta chain described here comes from a study of CD8 T cells in Susac syndrome (dated by TCRdb to between 2018 and 2020). Regarding the complete study: Among the sequenced Susac syndrome patients, about six had clinically active disease and eight or nine were in clinical remission. At blood withdrawal, Susac syndrome patients were either therapy-naive, taking corticosteroids (in some cases with IVIg as well), or taking IVIg alone. The study used repertoire sequencing to test whether antigen drove CD8+ T cell activation and differentiation in Susac syndrome. Here is what the overall study found, with its caveats: No clonal expansion was detected in the CD4+ T cell repertoire of Susac syndrome patients. The number of individuals in the TCR sequencing and HLA analysis was acknowledged as relatively small.

For this clonotype: It has no known antigen specificity. No much larger clonotype is one base removed from it; base qualities were not supplied.

RNA was extracted using the RNeasy kit, and roughly 0.45 to 1 ug of the RNA was reverse transcribed with random hexamers. The immunoSEQ multiplex PCR assay, covering 54 Vbeta and 13 Jbeta segments, was used to amplify TCR beta CDR3 regions. To correct PCR amplification bias, a synthetic template baseline was used for both primer optimization and computational correction. For the original study's pipeline: Reads were annotated to V, D and J genes per IMGT and analyzed with immunoSEQ Analyzer, keeping only productive sequences. Clonality was computed as one minus Shannon entropy normalized by log2 of the number of productive unique sequences. For each patient and control, public and private clones were evaluated within the 100 most prevalent clones. Susac-specific clones were defined as absent from healthy and MS cohorts, approximately 1,000 published viral clones and other ImmuneACCESS disease sequences. TCRdb handled the public reads itself, with Q25 trimming in fastp and clone calling in MiXCR, and kept productive beta chains. Duplicate CDR3 protein sequences are folded into a single record with the most common DNA and genes. In this record, the V and J calls reflect TCRdb's handling and not the investigators' own analysis. This sample holds some 150,000 distinct CDR3 sequences; 90% to 97% were observed only once. The ten largest make up less than 0.085% of the sample.

Peripheral blood CD8+ and CD4+ T cells from healthy donors, Susac syndrome patients and multiple sclerosis patients were profiled using high-throughput TCR beta sequencing. The Susac syndrome patients fulfilled recently defined diagnostic criteria for definite or probable disease. CD8+ TEMRA cells were enriched by FACS, while bulk CD8+ and CD4+ T cells were purified by magnetic negative isolation. Blood was collected in EDTA tubes and processed within 24 hours, with PBMCs isolated through density gradient centrifugation. PBMCs intended for TCR sequencing were cryopreserved in liquid nitrogen and were subsequently thawed in a 37 degrees C water bath. The sorted or isolated CD4+, CD8+ and CD8+ TEMRA cells had a purity of 90% or higher. Specimen: CD4+ T cells from PBMCs. This TCR came from a human donor with Susac syndrome.

The CDR3 protein: CASSARQGRAYEQYF. In nucleotide form, the sequence is TGTGCCAGCAGCGCCAGACAGGGGCGAGCCTACGAGCAGTACTTC. The V and J segments used are TRBV12-3 or TRBV12-4 and TRBJ2-7, with 8 middle bases fitting TRBD1. Reading from cysteine to phenylalanine, the CDR3 counts 15 amino acids. Of the read, only the CDR3 DNA is kept; its 45 bases are in frame from base 1. Unmatched junction bases come to 9, with V trimmed by 6 bases and J by 2 bases.